The next 14 T cell receptor beta chains were all read from a single sample in a study of T cells after yellow fever vaccination. TCRdb recomputed calls from the 5' RACE reads with MiXCR, one row per CDR3 protein. The sample has 300,000 to 350,000 distinct CDR3 sequences, 4% to 5.5% seen once. Specimen: PBMCs, collected 15 days after the yellow fever booster vaccination. These receptors all come from a man younger than 35 who received the YFV17D yellow fever vaccine.

This clonotype was picked up a small number of times. The V gene is TRBV4-1, the J gene TRBJ1-1, with D perhaps matching TRBD1 (5 bases). The CDR3 runs 14 residues. Per germline, CDR1 MGHRA and CDR2 YSYEKL. Trimming removed 3 bases at V and 4 bases at J, with 12 bases between. The CDR3 region is CASSQGTGTTEAFF. The CDR3, as DNA: TGCGCCAGCAGCCAGGGGACCGGGACCACTGAAGCTTTCTTT.

This clonotype was counted only a few times. Written as DNA, the CDR3 is TGTGCCATCAGACAAGGACAGCAATCCTACGAGCAGTACTTC. This sequence encodes CAIRQGQQSYEQYF. The chain joins TRBV10-3 to TRBJ2-7; a weak D match, TRBD1 (6 bases). Trimming removed 6 bases from V and 1 base from J, with 13 bases in between. Per the germline V gene, CDR1 is ENHRY and CDR2 is SYGVKD. This CDR3 is built from 14 residues.

The table lists this clonotype with many counts. The J gene is TRBJ2-7, the V gene TRBV5-1, with TRBD2 matching over 7 bases. With 3 bases clipped from V and 0 bases from J, the junction kept 6 bases outside the gene matches. The germline V gene encodes CDR1 SGHRS and CDR2 YFSETQ. The CDR3 loop spans 15 amino acids. CDR3 in DNA: TGCGCCAGCAGCTCTGGGGGAGGGAACTCCTACGAGCAGTACTTC. Translated, it gives CASSSGGGNSYEQYF.

This clonotype has more than one count but fewer than ten. The chain joins TRBV7-6 to TRBJ1-1, with D possibly being TRBD1 (6 bases). Germline CDR1 SGHVS, CDR2 FNYEAQ. The V end was cut by 4 bases, the J end by 0 bases, with 12 bases between. The CDR3 contains 15 residues. This CDR3 reads CASSSYQGLNTEAFF. The CDR3 nucleotides read TGTGCCAGCAGCTCCTACCAGGGGCTGAACACTGAAGCTTTCTTT.

Details on this clonotype: This may come from a read error, since a much larger clone is one base off. The genes are TRBV27 and TRBJ1-5; D is perhaps TRBD1 (6 bases). The CDR3 has 16 residues. The germline V gene has CDR1 MNHEY and CDR2 SMNVEV (reference sequence). Trimming cost V 3 bases and J 4 bases, with 16 bases left between them. The CDR3 nucleotides are TGTGCCAGCAGTTTGTTGGGGGCGGAGAGGAATCAGCCCCAGCATTTT. The encoded protein is CASSLLGAERNQPQHF.

This clonotype has at least ten counts. The rearrangement joins TRBV4-3 to TRBJ1-5, with 7 bases lining up with TRBD1. V gave up 2 bases and J gave up 5 bases; unmatched junction bases: 12. Germline V gene data show CDR1 as LGHNA and CDR2 as YSLEER. CDR3 length equals 17 residues. This CDR3 reads CASSQYYSGTADQPQHF. CDR3 coding DNA: TGCGCCAGCAGCCAATATTACTCCGGGACAGCAGATCAGCCCCAGCATTTT.

The chain employs TRBV5-1 and TRBJ1-1, with 8 bases aligning to TRBD1. J gave up 0 bases and V 4 bases, and 2 bases lay outside the gene matches. The germline gives CDR1 SGHRS, CDR2 YFSETQ. There are 14 residues in the CDR3. The chain's CDR3 is CASSMDRVNTEAFF. CDR3 nucleotide sequence: TGCGCCAGCAGCATGGACAGGGTGAACACTGAAGCTTTCTTT.

This clonotype occurred many times. V usage is TRBV27 and J usage is TRBJ2-4; perhaps TRBD2 as D (7 bases). With 3 bases removed from V and 3 bases from J, the gap between germline ends came to 12 bases. CDR1 is MNHEY and CDR2 is SMNVEV in the germline V gene (reference sequence). The length of the CDR3 is 15 residues. For the CDR3, the DNA is TGTGCCAGCAGTTTCGGGGGGCGTAACAAAAACATTCAGTACTTC. Translating gives CASSFGGRNKNIQYF.

This clonotype was detected many times. The rearrangement joins TRBV4-3 to TRBJ2-2; D is ambiguous. Trimming stripped 0 bases from V and 0 bases from J, with 11 bases between. CDR3 length: 17 amino acids. The V gene's germline CDR1 is LGHNA and CDR2 YSLEER. The CDR3 nucleotides are TGCGCCAGCAGCCAAGATACCCGGGTTACGAACACCGGGGAGCTGTTTTTT. Its protein product is CASSQDTRVTNTGELFF.

This clonotype was observed at least ten times. The rearrangement joins TRBV20-1 to TRBJ1-2; TRBD1 might be the D (6 bases). There are 13 residues in the CDR3. Germline V gives CDR1 DFQATT, CDR2 SNEGSKA (reference sequence). Trimming took off 0 bases at V and 4 bases at J, with 9 bases between the two ends. This CDR3 is CSARDTGFYGYTF. The CDR3 DNA is TGCAGTGCTAGAGATACAGGGTTCTATGGCTACACCTTC.

V and J are TRBV5-4 and TRBJ2-2; no definite D call. This CDR3 spans 13 amino acids. The germline gives CDR1 SGHNT, CDR2 YYREEE (reference sequence). Trimming pared 1 base from V and 4 bases from J, leaving 5 bases between. In DNA, the CDR3 is TGTGCCAGCAGCTTGATAGCCACCGGGGAGCTGTTTTTT. This gives the protein CASSLIATGELFF.

This clonotype has only a few counts. The chain uses TRBV20-1 and TRBJ1-1; TRBD1 is a possible D gene (6 bases). Per the germline V gene, CDR1 is DFQATT and CDR2 is SNEGSKA (reference sequence). Between the trimmed V and J ends, which lost 0 bases and 8 bases, there was a span of 13 bases. The CDR3 is 13 amino acids. The CDR3, as DNA: TGCAGTGCTAGAGACCTCGACAGGTTAGAAGCTTTCTTT. Encoded protein: CSARDLDRLEAFF.

This clonotype was picked up a small number of times. This rearrangement joins TRBV29-1 to TRBJ1-2; the D gene is possibly TRBD1 (6 bases). With 5 bases removed from V and 4 bases from J, the gap between germline ends came to 11 bases. CDR1 and CDR2 (germline): SQVTM, ANQGSEA. This CDR3 region has 12 residues. In DNA form, the CDR3 reads TGCAGCGTTTGGACAGCTCCCTATGGCTACACCTTC. Amino acid sequence: CSVWTAPYGYTF.

This clonotype was observed a handful of times. The chain links TRBV12-3 or TRBV12-4 to TRBJ1-2; 9 bases match TRBD1. The CDR3 runs 17 residues. V gave up 3 bases and J gave up 4 bases; unmatched junction bases: 12. DNA for the CDR3: TGTGCCAGCAGTTTTCGACAGGGGGTCGTAGGAAGCTATGGCTACACCTTC. The encoded protein is CASSFRQGVVGSYGYTF.